This T cell receptor beta chain was obtained from a study of T-cell memory formation after mild COVID-19. Study background: Clustering of TCRs was largely donor specific.

Per germline, CDR1 DFQATT and CDR2 SNEGSKA (reference sequence). V was shortened by 3 bases and J by 6 bases, with 9 bases between the two germline ends. The CDR3 has 13 residues. This clonotype has just a few counts. MiXCR was run by TCRdb on the 5' RACE reads, yielding one entry per CDR3 protein. The sample lists approximately 260,000 distinct CDR3 sequences; roughly 18% were seen once. This rearrangement joins TRBV20-1 to TRBJ1-6, with D uncertain. The sample comprised PBMCs or a T cell subset sorted from them (not recorded which). The sequence was collected from a man younger than 35 who had mild COVID-19 (a few samples of this study predate the infection). Cell type and time point are not known. The CDR3 DNA reads TGCAGTGCTAGGGTCGCGATTAATTCACCCCTCCACTTT. Translation gives CSARVAINSPLHF.